These T cell receptor beta chains were read from a single sample in a study of blood T cell repertoires in COVID-19. Measured with immunoSEQ multiplex PCR; TCRdb has only the in-frame clones, and not every one. This sample has 250,000 to 400,000 clones, with under 90% found just once. Sample: peripheral blood. Source of these receptors: a young woman with COVID-19, enrolled during active disease. The CDR3 runs from the conserved cysteine through the conserved F or W. Each record gives: CDR3 DNA, CDR3 protein, clone size, V gene, J gene, D gene. The D gene is left open where the match is weak. Rows give clone size only sometimes, using once, few, many, or a class for an expanded clone.

TGTGCCAGCTCACCGACAGGGGCGAACACTGAAGCTTTCTTT,CASSPTGANTEAFF,NA,TRBV18,TRBJ1-1,TRBD1
TGTGCCAGCAGTTACTCGGGACAAAGTCAGCCCCAGCATTTT,CASSYSGQSQPQHF,NA,TRBV6-6,TRBJ1-5,NA
TGCAGCGTACGACAGGGCCAAGAGACCCAGTACTTC,CSVRQGQETQYF,NA,TRBV29-1,TRBJ2-5,TRBD1
TGTGCCAGCAGCTTCTCGGCAGGGCCCGTCTCCTATAATTCACCCCTCCACTTT,CASSFSAGPVSYNSPLHF,NA,TRBV5-5,TRBJ1-6,NA
TGTGCCAGCAGCTTTTGGGGGCAGAGCTCCTACGAGCAGTACTTC,CASSFWGQSSYEQYF,NA,TRBV7-2,TRBJ2-7,NA
TGTGCCATCAGTGAGCCCTGGAACGGAGGGCGGGAAGGGGAGTACACTGAAGCTTTCTTT,CAISEPWNGGREGEYTEAFF,NA,TRBV10-3,TRBJ1-1,NA
TGTGCCAGCAGTCTCGGGCAGGGGAACCAGCCCCAGCATTTT,CASSLGQGNQPQHF,NA,TRBV6-5,TRBJ1-5,NA
TGTGCCAGCAGCATCAGCGGGAGAGCGATCCAGGGCGAGCAGTACTTC,CASSISGRAIQGEQYF,NA,TRBV7-2,TRBJ2-7,TRBD2
TGTGCCACCCAGCGGTACGGGTACGAGCAGTACTTC,CATQRYGYEQYF,NA,TRBV28,TRBJ2-7,NA
TGTGCCAGCAGTTTAATCGGGGGGGCTTTCTTT,CASSLIGGAFF,NA,TRBV6-5,TRBJ1-1,NA
TGTGCCTGGACCTCCTTTGCGGGAGGGGGTTATGAGCAGTTCTTC,CAWTSFAGGGYEQFF,NA,TRBV30,TRBJ2-1,TRBD2
TGTGCCAGCAGCAACCTGGAGGGACGGAGAGAAGCTTTCTTT,CASSNLEGRREAFF,NA,TRBV21-1,TRBJ1-1,NA
TGTGCCAGTAGTATAGGGCTCGGGGGTAATCAGCCCCAGCATTTT,CASSIGLGGNQPQHF,NA,TRBV19,TRBJ1-5,NA
TGTGCCAGTAGCTACTCCGTCGGGGAGCTGTTTTTT,CASSYSVGELFF,NA,TRBV19,TRBJ2-2,NA
TGTGCCATTTTACCCCCCCGTAGCGGGAGGGGCTACAATGAGCAGTTCTTC,CAILPPRSGRGYNEQFF,NA,TRBV7-9,TRBJ2-1,TRBD2
TGTGCCAGCAGCCCTACAGGTTCTAGCACAGATACGCAGTATTTT,CASSPTGSSTDTQYF,NA,TRBV3-1/TRBV3-2,TRBJ2-3,NA
TGCAGTGCTAGTGCGGGAGCAACAGATACGCAGTATTTT,CSASAGATDTQYF,few,TRBV20-1,TRBJ2-3,TRBD2